A single T cell receptor (beta chain) is shown here with its context. Its antigen is undetermined. The record originates from a study of T cells expressing NK-cell markers. Study at large: Investigators obtained TCR beta repertoires from sorted CD3+CD56+NKG2C+, CD3+CD56+NKG2C- and CD3+CD56-NKG2C+ T cells. Seven of eight sequenced donors tested HCMV-seropositive; one tested seronegative.

Study-level results: In a handful of donors, these clonotypes also led the CD3+CD56-NKG2C+ fraction.

TCRdb reanalyzed the 5' RACE reads and collapses them to one entry per CDR3 protein, without DNA. The repertoire table contains some 450,000 distinct CDR3 sequences. The receptor was isolated from a woman between 18 and 69 years old in good health. The specimen sequenced was blood T cells: a sorted CD56 or NKG2C T cell subset, CD4+ or CD8+ T cells, or bulk PBMC T cells (not recorded which).

CDR3 region: CASSLQIIPGSNTGELFF. The V and J genes are TRBV5-1 and TRBJ2-2; there is no DNA to check the TCRdb D call of TRBD1. The germline V gene encodes CDR1 SGHRS and CDR2 YFSETQ. The CDR3 runs 18 residues.